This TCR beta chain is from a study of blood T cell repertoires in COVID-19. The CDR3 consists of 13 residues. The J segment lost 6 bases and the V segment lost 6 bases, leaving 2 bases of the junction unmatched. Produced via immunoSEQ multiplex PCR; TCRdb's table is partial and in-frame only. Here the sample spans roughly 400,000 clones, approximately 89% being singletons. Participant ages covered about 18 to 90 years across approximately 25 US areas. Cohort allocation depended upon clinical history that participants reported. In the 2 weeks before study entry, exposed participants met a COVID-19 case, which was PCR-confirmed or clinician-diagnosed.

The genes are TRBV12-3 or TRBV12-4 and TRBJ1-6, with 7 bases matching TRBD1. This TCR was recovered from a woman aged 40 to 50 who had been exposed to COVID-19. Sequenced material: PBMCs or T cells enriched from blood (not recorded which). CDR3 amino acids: CASRRDSNSPLHF. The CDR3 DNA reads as TGTGCCAGCAGACGGGACAGTAATTCACCCCTCCACTTT.